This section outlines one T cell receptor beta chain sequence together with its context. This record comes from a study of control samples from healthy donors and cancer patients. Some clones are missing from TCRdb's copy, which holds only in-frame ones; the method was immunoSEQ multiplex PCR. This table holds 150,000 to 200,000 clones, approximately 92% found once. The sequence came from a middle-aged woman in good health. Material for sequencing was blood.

In DNA, the CDR3 is TGTGCCATCAGTGAAATTGGGACCTACGAGCAGTACTTC. It specifies CAISEIGTYEQYF. The chain carries TRBV10-3 and TRBJ2-7, with no clear D. Trimming left V 3 bases short and J 2 bases short, with 8 bases between. The CDR3 consists of 13 residues. Germline assignment: CDR1 ENHRY and CDR2 SYGVKD.